This T cell receptor (beta chain) is from a study of cytomegalovirus exposure and HLA in healthy donors. The CDR3 covers 15 residues. Per the germline V gene, CDR1 is MNHEY and CDR2 is SMNVEV (reference sequence). With 5 bases clipped from V and 2 bases from J, the junction kept 4 bases outside the gene matches. Study-wide results and limits: According to reports, the classifier identified cytomegalovirus status with high specificity and sensitivity.

The donors were members of the validation cohort, which comprised around 110 subjects and was separate from the first cohort of 670 or so subjects. Points on this clone: Its target is not known.

Profiling relied on immunoSEQ multiplex PCR, and the TCRdb table lists in-frame clones only, not all of them. The table records about 57,000 clones, more than 85% of them present only once. This TCR derives from a woman younger than 30 in good health and CMV-seronegative. The V call is TRBV27, the J call TRBJ2-5, with 11 bases lining up with TRBD1. The sample taken for sequencing was PBMCs. The CDR3 sequence: CASSTGTGGQETQYF. In DNA, the CDR3 is TGTGCCAGCAGTACCGGGACAGGGGGGCAAGAGACCCAGTACTTC.